The 26 T cell receptor beta chains below come from one sample, sequenced in a study of blood T cell repertoires in COVID-19. TCRdb's table, derived via immunoSEQ multiplex PCR, lists solely in-frame clones and lacks some. The profile shows about 140,000 clones, 80% to 90% of them singletons. Sequencing was carried out using peripheral blood. These receptors all come from a man between 60 and 75 years old with active or convalescent COVID-19.

This chain joins TRBV9 and TRBJ2-1; 7 bases agree with TRBD1. The CDR3 consists of 16 residues. The trim removed 4 bases at V and 0 bases at J, leaving 7 bases unmatched. Germline loops: CDR1 SGDLS, CDR2 YYNGEE. As DNA, the CDR3 is TGTGCCAGCAGCCCTACCAGGGGGACCTCCTACAATGAGCAGTTCTTC. Its protein product is CASSPTRGTSYNEQFF.

The chain couples TRBV28 to TRBJ2-1; 8 bases match TRBD2. The V and J ends lost 3 bases and 11 bases, in that order; junction bases with no gene match: 12. The CDR3 covers 15 residues. The V gene's germline CDR1 is MDHEN and CDR2 SYDVKM. As DNA, the CDR3 is TGTGCCAGCAGTTTCCCCCTAGCGGGCTGGGAGCAGCAGTTCTTC. Protein product: CASSFPLAGWEQQFF.

This chain joins TRBV2 and TRBJ1-4, with 8 nucleotides matching TRBD1. The V segment lost 7 bases and the J segment 7 bases; nucleotides outside the gene matches: 11. This CDR3 has 15 residues. CDR1 and CDR2 from the germline V gene are SNHLY and FYNNEI. The CDR3 here is CASNLQGTGGEKLFF. In nucleotides, the CDR3 is TGTGCCAGCAATCTACAGGGGACAGGAGGTGAAAAACTGTTTTTT.

V is TRBV6-5 and J is TRBJ2-7; perhaps TRBD2 as D (5 bases). Germline-derived CDR1 and CDR2 are MNHEY and SVGAGI. The CDR3 runs to 13 residues. Between the trimmed V and J ends, which lost 6 bases and 3 bases, there was a span of 12 bases. This chain's CDR3 is CASRTPGIYEQYF. CDR3 DNA sequence: TGTGCCAGCAGAACACCGGGGATCTACGAGCAGTACTTC.

The chain combines TRBV18 with TRBJ2-1; 11 bases fit TRBD2. This CDR3 region has 19 residues. V shed 3 bases, J shed 7 bases, and the junction held 17 bases outside the gene matches. Per the germline V gene, CDR1 is KGHSH and CDR2 is LQKENI. In DNA form, the CDR3 reads TGTGCCAGCTCACCCGGGCGGAGGACTAGCGGGTTCCGGTGGAATGAGCAGTTCTTC. Protein sequence: CASSPGRRTSGFRWNEQFF.

CDR3 sequence (DNA): TGTGCCAGCAGCTTACCAGGCCGGTACGAGCAGTACTTC. Encoded protein: CASSLPGRYEQYF. This chain connects TRBV7-2 to TRBJ2-7; no firm D call. The CDR3 is 13 residues long. Germline V lookup: CDR1 SGHTA, CDR2 FQGNSA. Trimming left V 2 bases short and J 4 bases short, with 9 bases between.

J is TRBJ2-5 and V is TRBV12-1; TRBD2, the table's D call, lacks a check against the DNA. TRBV12-1 is shown as a pseudogene. This CDR3 has 19 residues. The CDR3 nucleotides read TGTGCCAGCAGCTGCTATCAGCCGAGACTAGCGGGAGGGCCCCTGGCCCAGTACTTC. Translation gives CASSCYQPRLAGGPLAQYF.

This chain links TRBV24-1 with TRBJ2-5, with 8 bases aligning to TRBD2. The germline V gene has CDR1 KGHDR and CDR2 SFDVKD. The V gene end was trimmed by 7 bases and the J gene end by 3 bases; junction bases not matched to a gene: 6. CDR3 length equals 14 residues. The CDR3 nucleotides are TGTGCCACCAGGAGGACTAGCCCGGAAGAGACCCAGTACTTC. It encodes CATRRTSPEETQYF.

The chain links TRBV12-3 or TRBV12-4 to TRBJ2-1, with unresolved D. V shed 5 bases and J shed 3 bases, with 5 bases lying between them. This CDR3 is built from 12 residues. In DNA, the CDR3 is TGTGCCAGCAGTCAGAACTACAATGAGCAGTTCTTC. Amino acids: CASSQNYNEQFF.

This chain uses TRBV7-2 with TRBJ2-7; 10 bases agree with TRBD1. The CDR3 is made up of 15 amino acids. Germline V gene data show CDR1 as SGHTA and CDR2 as FQGNSA. Trimming at V came to 5 bases and at J to 3 bases, leaving 7 bases not matched to a gene. CDR3: CASSATGQGVYEQYF. CDR3 coding DNA: TGTGCCAGCAGCGCGACCGGACAGGGGGTCTACGAGCAGTACTTC. The full variable domain, in which reference TRBV7-2 and TRBJ2-7 provide the parts outside the CDR3, is GAGVSQSPSNKVTEKGKDVELRCDPISGHTALYWYRQSLGQGLEFLIYFQGNSAPDKSGLPSDRFSAERTGGSVSTLTIQRTQQEDSAVYLCASSATGQGVYEQYFGPGTRLTVT.

The V call is TRBV6-2 or TRBV6-3, the J call TRBJ1-1; D gene uncertain. This CDR3 is 13 amino acids long. V was cut by 6 bases and J by 1 base, with 9 bases left in between. CDR1 is MNHEY, CDR2 SVGEGT, per germline. DNA for the CDR3: TGTGCCAGCAGCCAAAAGCCGAACACTGAAGCTTTCTTT. Protein product: CASSQKPNTEAFF.

This clone has more than one count but fewer than ten. V usage is TRBV6-6 and J usage is TRBJ1-1; the D gene is possibly TRBD1 (5 bases). This CDR3 is built from 13 residues. V lost 7 bases, J lost 5 bases, and 14 bases lay in between. Per germline, CDR1 MNHNY and CDR2 SVGAGI (reference sequence). The CDR3 nucleotides are TGTGCCAGCACCGGGAGGGGAAGGACTGAAGCTTTCTTT. Its translation: CASTGRGRTEAFF.

This chain connects TRBV27 to TRBJ1-2; 8 bases are a match to TRBD1. The ends lost 6 bases at V and 5 bases at J; junction bases unmatched: 8. This CDR3 spans 14 amino acids. The V gene's germline CDR1 is MNHEY and CDR2 SMNVEV (reference sequence). This CDR3 reads CASRGPGGRYGYTF. The CDR3 DNA is TGTGCCAGCAGAGGTCCAGGGGGCAGGTATGGCTACACCTTC.

This clone has only one observation. J is TRBJ2-2 and V is TRBV6-5; a possible D gene is TRBD1 (5 bases). The CDR3 runs 14 residues. V dropped 6 bases and J dropped 1 base, with 9 bases sitting between them. Looked up from germline, CDR1 is MNHEY and CDR2 is SVGAGI. The CDR3 region has the DNA TGTGCCAGCAGAGACCAGGGGAACACCGGGGAGCTGTTTTTT. The encoded protein is CASRDQGNTGELFF.

DNA of the CDR3: TGTGCCAGCAGTTTTGAGCTCTTAATCTATGGCTACACCTTC. It is translated as CASSFELLIYGYTF. The chain uses TRBV28 and TRBJ1-2; D remains ambiguous. V was clipped by 3 bases and J by 4 bases, with 12 bases between them. The CDR3 consists of 14 residues. Germline values: CDR1 MDHEN, CDR2 SYDVKM.

A single count supports this clone. The chain joins TRBV27 to TRBJ2-7, with TRBD2 matching over 11 bases. This CDR3 comprises 16 residues. The V and J ends lost 0 bases and 4 bases, in that order; junction bases with no gene match: 5. Per germline, CDR1 MNHEY and CDR2 SMNVEV (reference sequence). The CDR3 nucleotides are TGTGCCAGCAGTTTATCGAGACTAGCGGGATCTTACGAGCAGTACTTC. Protein product: CASSLSRLAGSYEQYF.

This clone was seen once. CDR3 protein: CASSPASGNTDTQYF. The CDR3 region has the DNA TGTGCCAGCAGTCCAGCTAGCGGCAACACAGATACGCAGTATTTT. This chain joins TRBV5-4 and TRBJ2-3; TRBD2 matches at 7 bases. CDR1 is SGHNT, CDR2 YYREEE, per germline (reference sequence). With 5 bases clipped from V and 2 bases from J, the junction kept 8 bases outside the gene matches. This CDR3 region has 15 residues. The full variable domain, its missing parts supplied by reference TRBV5-4 and TRBJ2-3, is ETGVTQSPTHLIKTRGQQVTLRCSSQSGHNTVSWYQQALGQGPQFIFQYYREEENGRGNFPPRFSGLQFPNYSSELNVNALELDDSALYLCASSPASGNTDTQYFGPGTRLTVL.

The chain has TRBV7-2 and TRBJ1-3, with 12 positions matching TRBD1. The CDR3 runs 16 residues. Germline values: CDR1 SGHTA, CDR2 FQGNSA. V lost 5 bases to trimming and J lost 6 bases; unmatched junction nucleotides: 8. The CDR3 protein is CASSPGTGGAVNTIYF. CDR3 DNA: TGTGCCAGCAGCCCCGGGACAGGGGGCGCGGTAAACACCATATATTTT.

The genes are TRBV29-1 and TRBJ1-1; weak D call: TRBD1 (5 bases). Germline CDR1 SQVTM, CDR2 ANQGSEA. The CDR3 has 14 residues. Trimming shortened V by 1 base and J by 4 bases, and 13 bases separated the two germline ends. The CDR3 coding sequence is TGCAGCGTTGAAGGGGCGGGGGTCGGCACTGAAGCTTTCTTT. Amino acids: CSVEGAGVGTEAFF.

This chain links TRBV7-6 with TRBJ2-7; tentatively, D is TRBD1 (6 bases). Deletions cut 9 bases from V and 0 bases from J, with 15 bases between. CDR3 size: 14 residues. Germline V gene sequence: CDR1 SGHVS, CDR2 FNYEAQ. CDR3 protein: CASFGDTHSYEQYF. The CDR3, as DNA: TGTGCCAGTTTTGGGGACACCCACTCCTACGAGCAGTACTTC. The variable domain in full, with the rest retrieved from reference TRBV7-6 and TRBJ2-7, is GAGVSQSPRYKVTKRGQDVALRCDPISGHVSLYWYRQALGQGPEFLTYFNYEAQQDKSGLPNDRFSAERPEGSISTLTIQRTEQRDSAMYRCASFGDTHSYEQYFGPGTRLTVT.

The chain is built from TRBV5-4 and TRBJ2-3; TRBD2 aligns across 11 bases. The junction had 3 bases not matched to a gene; V was cut back by 5 bases and J by 1 base. The CDR3 totals 15 residues. Germline V lookup: CDR1 SGHNT, CDR2 YYREEE (reference sequence). Written as DNA, the CDR3 is TGTGCCAGCAGTTGGGGACTAGCGGGCACAGATACGCAGTATTTT. It specifies CASSWGLAGTDTQYF.

This clone was recorded once. The gene calls are TRBV6-6 and TRBJ1-6, with D unclear. CDR1 and CDR2 (germline): MNHNY, SVGAGI (reference sequence). V was cut by 6 bases and J by 0 bases, with 9 bases left in between. The CDR3 totals 15 residues. This CDR3 is CASRPGNSYNSPLHF. CDR3 sequence (DNA): TGTGCCAGCAGACCCGGGAACTCCTATAATTCACCCCTCCACTTT.

The rearrangement uses TRBV25-1 and TRBJ2-7, with D possibly being TRBD1 (5 bases). V was clipped by 5 bases and J by 3 bases, with 8 bases between them. The germline V gene has CDR1 MGHDK and CDR2 SYGVNS. This CDR3 has 12 residues. The CDR3: CASSNTGYEQYF. As DNA, the CDR3 is TGTGCCAGCAGTAATACAGGCTACGAGCAGTACTTC.

The rearrangement uses TRBV28 and TRBJ2-2, with D possibly matching TRBD2 (6 bases). The V gene lost 9 bases and the J gene lost 3 bases, with 14 bases spanning the gap. Germline V gene sequence: CDR1 MDHEN, CDR2 SYDVKM. This CDR3 comprises 14 residues. The CDR3 nucleotides are TGTGCCAGTAAAGGGACTTCCTACACCGGGGAGCTGTTTTTT. Translation: CASKGTSYTGELFF. Full variable domain (missing parts from reference TRBV28 and TRBJ2-2): DVKVTQSSRYLVKRTGEKVFLECVQDMDHENMFWYRQDPGLGLRLIYFSYDVKMKEKGDIPEGYSVSREKKERFSLILESASTNQTSMYLCASKGTSYTGELFFGEGSRLTVL.

The rearrangement joins TRBV9 to TRBJ2-5, with 13 bases that match TRBD2. CDR1 is SGDLS, CDR2 YYNGEE, per germline. V gave up 0 bases and J gave up 2 bases; unmatched junction bases: 1. The CDR3 consists of 16 residues. CDR3 amino acids: CASSVGTSGGQETQYF. In DNA, the CDR3 is TGTGCCAGCAGCGTAGGGACTAGCGGGGGACAAGAGACCCAGTACTTC.

The chain combines TRBV28 with TRBJ1-1; TRBD1 is a possible D gene (5 bases). Germline V gene sequence: CDR1 MDHEN, CDR2 SYDVKM. Trimming took off 7 bases at V and 0 bases at J, with 15 bases between the two ends. This CDR3 has 15 residues. The CDR3: CASNGAGYMNTEAFF. The CDR3 bases are TGTGCCAGCAATGGCGCAGGGTACATGAACACTGAAGCTTTCTTT.